The present T cell receptor (beta chain) was sequenced within a study of OX40 agonist ivuxolimab in advanced cancers. Overall study context: Earlier treatment with anti-PD-1, anti-PD-L1 or anti-CTLA-4 was permitted, and less than 50% had received some. Study-wide results and limits: On average, CD8+ T cells showed a greater number of expanded clones than CD4+.

The assay was immunoSEQ multiplex PCR, and TCRdb's table has in-frame clones only and misses some. The sample has about 68,000 clones, about 91% seen once. Counting both end residues, the CDR3 totals 14 amino acids. Germline CDR1 SNHLY, CDR2 FYNNEI. This clone was detected only a few times. Its antigen remains unknown. It is unclear where the CDR3 begins or ends on the DNA, so no DNA is shown, and the CDR3 is as TCRdb lists it. The chain combines TRBV2 with TRBJ1-4. The clonotype comes from an adult with an advanced solid tumor such as melanoma, head and neck, liver or kidney cancer. Sample: CD4+ or CD8+ T cells sorted from blood, taken in a trial of the OX40 agonist ivuxolimab. The CDR3 protein is CASILGGSNEKLFF.